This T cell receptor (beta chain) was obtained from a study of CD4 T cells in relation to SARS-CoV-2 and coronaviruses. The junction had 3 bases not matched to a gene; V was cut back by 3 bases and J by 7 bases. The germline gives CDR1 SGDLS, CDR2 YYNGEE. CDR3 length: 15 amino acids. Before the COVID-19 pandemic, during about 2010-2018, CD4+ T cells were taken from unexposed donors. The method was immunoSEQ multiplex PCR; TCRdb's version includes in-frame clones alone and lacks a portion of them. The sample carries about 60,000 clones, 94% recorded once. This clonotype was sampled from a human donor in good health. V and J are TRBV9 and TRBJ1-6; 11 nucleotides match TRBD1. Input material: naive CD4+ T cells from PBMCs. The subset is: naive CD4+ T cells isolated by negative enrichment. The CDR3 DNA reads TGTGCCAGCAGCGAGGACAGGGGGCAGAATTCACCCCTCCACTTT. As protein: CASSEDRGQNSPLHF. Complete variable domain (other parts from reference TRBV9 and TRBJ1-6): DSGVTQTPKHLITATGQRVTLRCSPRSGDLSVYWYQQSLDQGLQFLIQYYNGEERAKGNILERFSAQQFPDLHSELNLSSLELGDSALYFCASSEDRGQNSPLHFGNGTRLTVT.